The T cell receptor (beta chain) described here comes from a study of beta chain features in type 1 diabetes. Study observations and caveats: An over-representation of cells with high TCR expression could result from cDNA sequencing. Sampled from patients, naive, central memory and Treg TCRB repertoires appeared more similar than those sampled from healthy donors. In every one of the four CD4+ subsets, TCRB CDR3s were moderately but significantly shorter in Type 1 diabetes patients.

Concerning this clone: No antigen is known for it.

It was one heparinised blood draw, averaging around 120 mL, that each donor gave. Markers CD45RO/CCR7/CD25/CD127/CD95/CD27 served to sort CD4+ naive, central memory, regulatory and stem cell-like memory cells. Every bit of the isolated RNA underwent reverse transcription, so sequencing read expressed TCRB transcripts. This table comes from immunoSEQ multiplex PCR, and its TCRdb copy is limited to in-frame clones, with some not included. The sample shows around 690,000 clones, around 11% of them seen only once. The CDR3 has 16 amino acids. Germline V CDR1 and CDR2: SGHTA, FQGNSA. The V and J ends lost 1 base and 0 bases, in that order; junction bases with no gene match: 2.

V gene TRBV7-2 combines with J gene TRBJ2-3; 9 bases are shared with TRBD2. The sequenced sample was naive CD4+ T cells from blood. This sequence originates from a man aged 25 to 40 with type 1 diabetes. CDR3 residues: CASSLVLAGSTDTQYF. For the CDR3, the DNA is TGTGCCAGCAGCTTAGTACTAGCGGGTAGCACAGATACGCAGTATTTT.